This TCR beta chain was retrieved from a study of cytotoxic CD8 clonotypes in ibrutinib-treated CLL (dated by TCRdb to the early 2020s). Concerning the study at large: In this cohort, over 14 patients were treatment-naive and ten to eleven were relapsed/refractory, while around 18 had unmutated IGHV. Responses were partial in some 24 patients and complete in 2; after median approximately 66 months follow-up, some 15 stayed in remission and 12 progressed. Samples at response were collected after a median of 12 months of treatment, with a range of roughly 6 to 40 months. Samples averaged roughly 280,000 productive templates and more than 85,000 productive rearrangements. Of the 85 to 90 participants in the trial, 26 had longitudinal samples available. Cryopreserved peripheral blood mononuclear cells were collected before treatment, at response, and at either disease progression or sustained remission. Every remission and progressive disease sample was obtained while ibrutinib was still being received by the patients.

The study at large found these results: At ibrutinib response clonality went up, during sustained remission it held steady, and at progression it dropped back toward baseline. At baseline, clonality was higher than in age-matched healthy donors and showed a strong correlation with circulating CD8+ T-cell counts. Sustained-remission and progressing patients did not have matched sampling times, and lymph node repertoires were not examined. Public clonotypes were rare and either contracted or stayed stable during treatment, and the rise in clonality at ibrutinib response reflected the expansion of private clonotypes.

Trimming takes 5 bases from V and 1 base from J, and the germline ends sit 9 bases apart. CDR1 and CDR2, per the germline V gene, are SNHLY and FYNNEI. Taken from cysteine to phenylalanine, the CDR3 has 15 residues. The kept DNA is CDR3 alone, 45 bases in frame from the first base. This clone is a singleton in its sample. Its antigen is still unknown. No base quality information exists; no much larger clone differs at one position. What the time point label conveys for this sample: approximately 25 months on ibrutinib. For TCR beta library preparation, approximately 2 micrograms of genomic DNA were extracted from the cryopreserved PBMCs. High-throughput TCR beta sequencing was performed on longitudinal blood samples from CLL patients receiving ibrutinib monotherapy. The patients were enrolled in a single-center, open-label phase 2 trial of ibrutinib monotherapy. The goal of deep resolution MiSeq sequencing was a depth between 1 in 1 million and 1 in 200,000 T cells, and coverage averaged 10x per clonotype. The immunoSEQ hsTCRB Kit was used to generate TCR beta libraries. The paper's data handling went like this. The data were analyzed with ImmunoSEQ Analyzer and ImmunoSEQ Data Assistant, and V, D and J gene assignments followed IMGT definitions. Clonality, which ranges from 0 to 1, was calculated as one minus the normalized Shannon entropy of productive rearrangement frequencies. Public clonotype analysis was restricted to overrepresented clonotypes comprising at least 0.05% of each patient's repertoire. More than ten age-matched healthy donor repertoires from immuneACCESS were used as controls for clonality. TCRdb limited this immuneACCESS table to in-frame rearrangements with V and J called. A share of clones is missing; checked studies link under half to unresolved V genes, and the rest is unexplained. V, J and clone size derive from that table, while D and trimming were established from the DNA sequence. Counted in this sample were some 100,000 clones; roughly 57% of them appeared once. Of the sample, 37% falls within the top ten clones.

The chain is encoded by TRBV2 joined to TRBJ1-6, with the D gene call left open. This TCR was sampled from a human donor with chronic lymphocytic leukemia. Specimen: PBMCs, collected after 24 months of ibrutinib treatment. The DNA is TGTGCCAGCAGTCCAGAGGAGTCCTATAATTCACCCCTCCACTTT. The translation is CASSPEESYNSPLHF. The variable domain in full, with residues beyond the CDR3 obtained from the reference TRBV2 and TRBJ1-6 genes, is EPEVTQTPSHQVTQMGQEVILRCVPISNHLYFYWYRQILGQKVEFLVSFYNNEISEKSEIFDDQFSVERPDGSNFTLKIRSTKLEDSAMYFCASSPEESYNSPLHFGNGTRLTVT.